This T cell receptor beta chain was identified in a study of blood T cell repertoires in COVID-19. The overall study: Acute-phase and convalescent COVID-19 samples originated in the United States, Italy and Spain. Sample material is recorded as cDNA or gDNA derived from T cells, B-cell-depleted T cells, or PBMCs.

Participants spanned ages 18 to 89 years and resided in about 25 US areas. This table comes from immunoSEQ multiplex PCR, and its TCRdb copy is limited to in-frame clones, with some not included. This table has about 350,000 clones, more than 85% appearing once. This CDR3 is built from 17 residues. V was cut by 0 bases and J by 1 base, with 16 bases left in between. Per germline, CDR1 MNHGY and CDR2 SAAAGT. The sequence was obtained from a woman aged 30 to 39 who had recovered from COVID-19. The chain joins TRBV6-8 to TRBJ2-7; maybe TRBD2 (7 bases). The sample consisted of PBMCs or T cells enriched from blood (not recorded which). The CDR3: CASSYSKYAGASYEQYF. In DNA form, the CDR3 reads TGTGCCAGCAGTTACTCGAAATATGCGGGGGCTTCCTACGAGCAGTACTTC.